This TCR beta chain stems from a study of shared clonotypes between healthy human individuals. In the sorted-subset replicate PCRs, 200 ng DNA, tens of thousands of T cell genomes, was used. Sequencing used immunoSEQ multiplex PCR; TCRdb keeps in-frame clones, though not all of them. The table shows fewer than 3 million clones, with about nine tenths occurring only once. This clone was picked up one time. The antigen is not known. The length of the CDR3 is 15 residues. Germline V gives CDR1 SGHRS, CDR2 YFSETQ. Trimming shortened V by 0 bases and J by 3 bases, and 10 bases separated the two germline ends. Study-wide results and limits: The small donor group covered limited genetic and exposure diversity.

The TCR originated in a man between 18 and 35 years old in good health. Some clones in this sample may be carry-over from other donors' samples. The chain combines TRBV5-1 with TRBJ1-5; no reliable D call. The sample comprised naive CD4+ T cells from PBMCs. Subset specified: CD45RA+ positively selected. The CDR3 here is CASSLGQLSNQPQHF. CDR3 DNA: TGCGCCAGCAGCTTGGGGCAGCTTTCCAATCAGCCCCAGCATTTT.